One and the same sample provided the 20 T cell receptor beta chains below, sequenced in a study of T cells after yellow fever vaccination. Using its own MiXCR run on the 5' RACE reads, TCRdb lists one record per CDR3 protein. The sample includes 350,000 to 550,000 distinct CDR3 sequences, approximately 19% of them seen just once. The sample was PBMCs, taken before the yellow fever booster vaccination. These receptors were collected from a young man who received the YFV17D yellow fever vaccine.

This clonotype was counted at least ten times. This chain links TRBV18 with TRBJ1-1, with TRBD1 as a possible D gene (5 bases). V lost 2 bases, J lost 3 bases, and 7 bases lay in between. CDR3 size: 13 residues. Germline V gene lookup returns CDR1 KGHSH and CDR2 LQKENI. As DNA, the CDR3 is TGTGCCAGCTCACCAGGGGGGGACACTGAAGCTTTCTTT. It specifies CASSPGGDTEAFF.

This clonotype has ten or more counts. The genes are TRBV7-2 and TRBJ1-1, with D unresolved. The CDR3 consists of 15 residues. Per the germline V gene, CDR1 is SGHTA and CDR2 is FQGNSA. Trimming took off 5 bases at V and 7 bases at J, with 20 bases between the two ends. The chain's CDR3 is CASSPQLTAGDEAFF. The CDR3, as DNA: TGTGCCAGCAGCCCTCAACTAACTGCGGGAGATGAAGCTTTCTTT.

The rearrangement joins TRBV7-2 to TRBJ2-4; 10 bases match TRBD2. CDR1 and CDR2 (germline): SGHTA, FQGNSA. The CDR3 has 16 residues. After removal of 4 bases from V and 6 bases from J, the junction contained 9 bases not matched to a gene. CDR3 sequence reads: CASSSIAGGYLNIQYF. The CDR3, as DNA: TGTGCCAGCAGCTCAATAGCGGGGGGATACCTAAACATTCAGTACTTC.

The chain employs TRBV5-1 and TRBJ2-5, with D unclear. The CDR3 has 14 amino acids. Deletions cut 4 bases from V and 4 bases from J, with 14 bases between. Germline V CDR1 and CDR2: SGHRS, YFSETQ. The CDR3 spells CASSHSDVIETQYF. CDR3 sequence (DNA): TGCGCCAGCAGCCACTCCGACGTGATAGAGACCCAGTACTTC.

The table lists this clonotype with a few counts. The chain is built from TRBV6-1 and TRBJ2-5; a possible D gene is TRBD2 (5 bases). V was clipped by 3 bases and J by 7 bases, with 15 bases between them. The germline V gene encodes CDR1 MNHNS and CDR2 SASEGT. There are 14 residues in the CDR3. The CDR3 DNA sequence: TGTGCCAGCAGTGAGCGGGCCCCTTGGGGGACCCAGTACTTC. This sequence encodes CASSERAPWGTQYF.

The chain has TRBV24-1 and TRBJ1-1; tentative D call: TRBD1 (5 bases). Germline CDR1 is KGHDR and CDR2 is SFDVKD. V was clipped by 3 bases and J by 10 bases, with 11 bases between them. The CDR3 is 12 amino acids. In nucleotides, the CDR3 is TGTGCCACCAGTGATCTTCAGGGAAGAGCTTTCTTT. This gives the protein CATSDLQGRAFF.

This rearrangement joins TRBV29-1 to TRBJ2-5; 7 positions match TRBD2. Germline assignment: CDR1 SQVTM and CDR2 ANQGSEA. The CDR3 loop spans 14 amino acids. V was pared by 3 bases and J by 1 base, with 5 bases of the junction left unmatched. The CDR3 sequence: CSVDVGGTQETQYF. The CDR3 coding sequence is TGCAGCGTTGATGTCGGGGGGACCCAAGAGACCCAGTACTTC.

In its sample, this clonotype was seen a few times. This chain connects TRBV12-3 or TRBV12-4 to TRBJ1-1, with 7 positions matching TRBD1. With V trimmed by 3 bases and J by 9 bases, 28 bases remained unmatched. The CDR3 is 20 residues long. This chain's CDR3 is CASSLQGRFGATIQGVKAFF. The CDR3 coding sequence is TGTGCCAGCAGTTTGCAGGGGCGATTTGGGGCTACTATCCAGGGGGTAAAAGCTTTCTTT.

This clonotype appeared a few times. The gene calls are TRBV7-9 and TRBJ2-7; 7 bases map to TRBD1. The CDR3 covers 13 residues. Trimming at V came to 4 bases and at J to 2 bases, leaving 2 bases not matched to a gene. Germline CDR1 is SEHNR and CDR2 is FQNEAQ (reference sequence). CDR3 region: CASSSGQPYEQYF. The CDR3 DNA is TGTGCCAGCAGCTCGGGACAGCCCTACGAGCAGTACTTC.

This clonotype was found a few times. The genes are TRBV3-1 and TRBJ1-1; 10 bases fit TRBD1. Germline-derived CDR1 and CDR2 are LGHDT and YNNKEL (reference sequence). With V trimmed by 5 bases and J by 3 bases, 3 bases remained unmatched. The CDR3 length is 14 residues. DNA for the CDR3: TGTGCCAGCAGCTTTGGGACAGGGGACACTGAAGCTTTCTTT. Its protein is CASSFGTGDTEAFF.

J is TRBJ2-2 and V is TRBV5-1, with 9 nucleotides matching TRBD2. The CDR3 is made up of 18 amino acids. V shed 0 bases, J shed 7 bases, and the junction held 13 bases outside the gene matches. Germline CDR1 SGHRS, CDR2 YFSETQ. The CDR3 region is CASSLAPSSGEPLGELFF. The DNA of the CDR3 is TGCGCCAGCAGCTTGGCCCCTTCTAGCGGGGAACCTCTCGGGGAGCTGTTTTTT.

The V gene is TRBV6-1, the J gene TRBJ1-1; D possibly corresponds to TRBD1 (5 bases). The CDR3 spans 15 residues. Trimming stripped 8 bases from V and 1 base from J, with 17 bases between. CDR1 is MNHNS and CDR2 is SASEGT in the germline V gene. For the CDR3, the DNA is TGTGCCAGCGGCTCAGCAGGGCTTACGAACACTGAAGCTTTCTTT. This encodes CASGSAGLTNTEAFF.

This clonotype has only a few counts. The chain is built from TRBV5-4 and TRBJ2-7; D is unclear. The V and J ends lost 0 bases and 5 bases respectively, with 6 bases between them. Germline V gene data show CDR1 as SGHNT and CDR2 as YYREEE (reference sequence). The CDR3 length is 12 residues. CDR3 sequence reads: CASSLDRNEQYV. The CDR3 region has the DNA TGTGCCAGCAGCTTGGACAGAAACGAGCAGTACGTC.

This clonotype was seen ten or more times. The gene calls are TRBV6-4 and TRBJ2-1; TRBD1 matches at 7 bases. In germline, CDR1 is MRHNA, CDR2 SNTAGT. The V segment lost 2 bases and the J segment 4 bases; nucleotides outside the gene matches: 5. The CDR3 is made up of 15 amino acids. This CDR3 reads CASSDTTGAYNEQFF. In DNA, the CDR3 is TGTGCCAGCAGTGACACCACAGGGGCGTACAATGAGCAGTTCTTC.

This chain uses TRBV7-9 with TRBJ2-3; D call uncertain. The V gene lost 6 bases and the J gene lost 5 bases, with 12 bases spanning the gap. The germline V gene has CDR1 SEHNR and CDR2 FQNEAQ (reference sequence). The CDR3 runs 13 residues. CDR3 nucleotides: TGTGCCAGCAGTACCCTCGAGGAAGATACGCAGTATTTT. Amino acids: CASSTLEEDTQYF. Combining the CDR3 with reference TRBV7-9 and TRBJ2-3 gives the whole variable domain DTGVSQNPRHKITKRGQNVTFRCDPISEHNRLYWYRQTLGQGPEFLTYFQNEAQLEKSRLLSDRFSAERPKGSFSTLEIQRTEQGDSAMYLCASSTLEEDTQYFGPGTRLTVL.

This rearrangement joins TRBV2 to TRBJ2-6, with TRBD1 identical over 8 bases. J was trimmed by 3 bases and V by 8 bases; bases with no gene match: 15. Germline V lookup: CDR1 SNHLY, CDR2 FYNNEI. This CDR3 comprises 18 residues. The CDR3, as DNA: TGTGCCAGCGGACCAACCGGGACAGGAACCTTTGGGGCCAACGTCCTGACTTTC. This translates into CASGPTGTGTFGANVLTF. Complete variable domain (other parts from reference TRBV2 and TRBJ2-6): EPEVTQTPSHQVTQMGQEVILRCVPISNHLYFYWYRQILGQKVEFLVSFYNNEISEKSEIFDDQFSVERPDGSNFTLKIRSTKLEDSAMYFCASGPTGTGTFGANVLTFGAGSRLTVL.

In this sample, this clonotype turned up a few times. V usage is TRBV29-1 and J usage is TRBJ2-5, with TRBD2 as a possible D gene (6 bases). V was cut by 6 bases and J by 7 bases, with 21 bases left in between. The germline V gene encodes CDR1 SQVTM and CDR2 ANQGSEA. There are 14 residues in the CDR3. Here the CDR3 DNA reads TGCAGCGTGGGGATCTCTAGCGAAGGAGGGACCCAGTACTTC. Its protein product is CSVGISSEGGTQYF.

Only one count was recorded for this clonotype. The V gene is TRBV11-2, the J gene TRBJ2-1; no clear D. This CDR3 comprises 18 residues. V was clipped by 6 bases and J by 4 bases, with 25 bases between them. Germline V gene lookup returns CDR1 SGHAT and CDR2 FQNNGV. The CDR3 here is CASRKLRTRTDEYNEQFF. The CDR3 DNA reads as TGTGCCAGCAGAAAACTCCGGACCCGGACGGACGAGTACAATGAGCAGTTCTTC.

This clonotype was seen at least ten times. This chain uses TRBV6-2 or TRBV6-3 with TRBJ2-1; 7 bases fit TRBD2. V lost 7 bases to trimming and J lost 0 bases; unmatched junction nucleotides: 3. CDR3 length: 14 residues. Germline-derived CDR1 and CDR2 are MNHEY and SVGEGT. The CDR3 here is CASTGGSSYNEQFF. The DNA of the CDR3 is TGTGCCAGCACCGGCGGGAGCTCCTACAATGAGCAGTTCTTC.

This clonotype was observed a handful of times. The gene calls are TRBV6-2 or TRBV6-3 and TRBJ2-7; D is ambiguous. V lost 0 bases and J lost 0, with 12 bases in between. Germline V gives CDR1 MNHEY, CDR2 SVGEGT. This CDR3 has 16 amino acids. The CDR3 here is CASSYSSQVSSYEQYV. As DNA, the CDR3 is TGTGCCAGCAGTTACTCGAGTCAGGTCAGCTCCTACGAGCAGTACGTC.